This T cell receptor (beta chain) comes out of a study of blood T cell repertoires in COVID-19. Study-level background: From the United States, Italy and Spain came samples of acute and convalescent COVID-19. T cells, B-cell-depleted T cells, or PBMCs supplied cDNA or gDNA.

The CDR3 is 18 amino acids. V gave up 1 base and J gave up 3 bases; unmatched junction bases: 13. CDR1 and CDR2 (germline): SGHRS, YFSETQ. Sequencing used immunoSEQ multiplex PCR; TCRdb keeps in-frame clones, though not all of them. The sample shows approximately 44,000 clones, around 92% of them seen only once. The sequencing input was peripheral blood. This clonotype was sampled from a human donor in a cohort sampled during active COVID-19. V and J are TRBV5-1 and TRBJ2-3; TRBD2 aligns across 8 bases. CDR3 DNA: TGCGCCAGCAGCTTGCGGGGTAGCGGGACGCCTCTGACAGATACGCAGTATTTT. Translated: CASSLRGSGTPLTDTQYF.